Each of the 32 T cell receptor beta chains below was sequenced from the same sample in a study of beta chain features in type 1 diabetes (dated by TCRdb to between 2018 and 2020). The library was produced with the immunoSEQ multiplex PCR assay. The entire isolated RNA was reverse transcribed using the High Capacity cDNA Reverse Transcription Kit, and thus expressed TCRB transcripts were sequenced. TCRdb provides this immuneACCESS table in a form limited to in-frame rearrangements. Some clones are lacking; in checked studies, under half of them reflect an unresolved V gene, and why the rest are absent is not known. The sample profile shows about 140,000 clones; less than 9% of them were found once. Clones ranked in the top ten supply about 1.4% of the sample. Sequenced sample: central memory CD4+ T cells from blood. Source of these receptors: a woman aged 30 to 39 in good health.

This clone came up a few times. The rearrangement joins TRBV7-9 to TRBJ2-2; no definite D call. The V and J ends lost 1 base and 0 bases respectively, with 6 bases between them. Germline CDR1 SEHNR, CDR2 FQNEAQ (reference sequence). This CDR3 spans 15 amino acids. The CDR3 is CASSLGATNTGELFF. The CDR3 coding sequence is TGTGCCAGCAGCTTAGGCGCGACGAACACCGGGGAGCTGTTTTTT.

The table lists this clone with a few counts. The chain joins TRBV28 to TRBJ1-5; 7 bases match TRBD1. The germline V gene has CDR1 MDHEN and CDR2 SYDVKM. The CDR3 length is 13 residues. CDR3 nucleotide sequence: TGTGTCGCCACCGGGACAGTCAATCAGCCCCAGCATTTT. Its translation: CVATGTVNQPQHF. Supplemented by reference TRBV28 and TRBJ1-5, the full variable domain reads DVKVTQSSRYLVKRTGEKVFLECVQDMDHENMFWYRQDPGLGLRLIYFSYDVKMKEKGDIPEGYSVSREKKERFSLILESASTNQTSMYLCVATGTVNQPQHFGDGTRLSIL.

Regarding this clone: Germline and junction disagree at one end, which may indicate a read error. The chain joins TRBV7-3 to TRBJ1-1; TRBD1 aligns across 8 bases. Per germline, CDR1 SGHTA and CDR2 FQGTGA. This CDR3 has 15 residues. CDR3 nucleotide sequence: TGTGCCAGCAGCGAGAACAGGGGGAGAGGCACTGAAGTTTTCTTT. It codes for CASSENRGRGTEVFF.

The J gene is TRBJ2-5, the V gene TRBV7-9; D not resolved. The V gene's germline CDR1 is SEHNR and CDR2 FQNEAQ (reference sequence). The ends were cut back, 3 bases at V and 3 bases at J, with 2 bases in the middle. CDR3 length equals 11 residues. The chain's CDR3 is CASSFKETQYF. CDR3 in DNA: TGTGCCAGCAGCTTCAAAGAGACCCAGTACTTC.

The chain couples TRBV19 to TRBJ2-5, with 12 bases identical to TRBD2. V was pared by 4 bases and J by 0 bases, with 9 bases of the junction left unmatched. This CDR3 comprises 18 residues. The germline V gene encodes CDR1 LNHDA and CDR2 SQIVND (reference sequence). The CDR3 loop is CASSNPRTSGEYQETQYF. DNA of the CDR3: TGTGCCAGTAGTAACCCGCGGACTAGCGGGGAGTACCAAGAGACCCAGTACTTC.

This clone has a handful of counts. The V gene is TRBV14, the J gene TRBJ2-3, with 11 bases identical to TRBD2. Germline V CDR1 and CDR2: SGHDN, FVKESK. The V segment lost 4 bases and the J segment 6 bases; nucleotides outside the gene matches: 3. This CDR3 contains 14 residues. CDR3 sequence (DNA): TGTGCCAGCAGCCCAACTAGCGGGAGTGATACGCAGTATTTT. Its protein product is CASSPTSGSDTQYF.

The V call is TRBV30, the J call TRBJ2-3; TRBD2 agrees at 14 bases. The CDR3 length is 18 residues. V shed 4 bases, J shed 6 bases, and the junction held 15 bases outside the gene matches. From germline, CDR1 is GTSNPN and CDR2 SVGIG (reference sequence). The CDR3 DNA reads TGTGCCTGGACCGGGACTAGCGGGAGAAGCAGTGTGTTGGATACGCAGTATTTT. Its protein product is CAWTGTSGRSSVLDTQYF.

V usage is TRBV7-3 and J usage is TRBJ2-3; 8 bases align to TRBD2. The trim removed 5 bases at V and 3 bases at J, leaving 7 bases unmatched. Germline lookup yields CDR1 SGHTA and CDR2 FQGTGA. This CDR3 is 15 amino acids long. In nucleotides, the CDR3 is TGTGCCAGCAGCCCGACAGCGGGAGCGACAGATACGCAGTATTTT. This translates into CASSPTAGATDTQYF.

CDR3 in amino acids: CASRQTRDIPNEQFF. The DNA for the CDR3 is TGTGCCAGCAGACAGACCCGGGACATCCCCAATGAGCAGTTCTTC. The chain couples TRBV6-5 to TRBJ2-1; TRBD1 might be the D (6 bases). Germline V gene sequence: CDR1 MNHEY, CDR2 SVGAGI. V shed 6 bases and J shed 6 bases, with 18 bases lying between them. This CDR3 has 15 amino acids.

This clone came up many times. The rearrangement uses TRBV6-6 and TRBJ1-2, with D perhaps matching TRBD1 (5 bases). Germline V gene lookup returns CDR1 MNHNY and CDR2 SVGAGI (reference sequence). Trimming took 6 bases from V and 5 from J, leaving 13 bases between them. The CDR3 extends over 13 amino acids. CDR3 nucleotides: TGTGCCAGCAGCCCCGACAGTATGTATGGCTACACCTTC. Its protein is CASSPDSMYGYTF.

This clone was counted only a few times. The sample holds other DNA sequences that translate to the same CDR3. V is TRBV11-2 and J is TRBJ2-7; TRBD2 aligns across 7 bases. The CDR3 spans 14 residues. CDR1 and CDR2 (germline): SGHAT, FQNNGV. V gave up 1 base and J gave up 4 bases; unmatched junction bases: 4. The CDR3, as DNA: TGTGCCAGCAGCTTAGCTCTAGCGGATTACGAGCAGTACTTC. This sequence encodes CASSLALADYEQYF.

This clone turned up a few times. J is TRBJ1-5 and V is TRBV25-1, with TRBD1 identical over 8 bases. The CDR3 loop spans 13 amino acids. The J segment lost 2 bases and the V segment lost 6 bases, leaving 0 bases of the junction unmatched. CDR1 is MGHDK and CDR2 is SYGVNS in the germline V gene. The CDR3 loop is CASRGQGNQPQHF. CDR3 DNA sequence: TGTGCCAGCAGGGGACAGGGCAATCAGCCCCAGCATTTT. Filled out from reference TRBV25-1 and TRBJ1-5, the complete variable domain reads EADIYQTPRYLVIGTGKKITLECSQTMGHDKMYWYQQDPGMELHLIHYSYGVNSTEKGDLSSESTVSRIRTEHFPLTLESARPSHTSQYLCASRGQGNQPQHFGDGTRLSIL.

This clone was seen only a few times. The chain employs TRBV7-9 and TRBJ2-3; 12 bases fit TRBD1. Germline V gene sequence: CDR1 SEHNR, CDR2 FQNEAQ (reference sequence). V lost 5 bases, J lost 3 bases, and 12 bases stayed unmatched. CDR3 length: 18 amino acids. DNA of the CDR3: TGTGCCAGCAGCCGTTCCGGGACAGGGGGCTGGGGTACAGATACGCAGTATTTT. Translated: CASSRSGTGGWGTDTQYF.

The rearrangement joins TRBV19 to TRBJ2-3, with 8 bases matching TRBD1. Germline V CDR1 and CDR2: LNHDA, SQIVND (reference sequence). This CDR3 has 15 residues. V lost 6 bases, J lost 2 bases, and 7 bases stayed unmatched. The CDR3 loop is CASSRPGQVTDTQYF. CDR3 in DNA: TGTGCCAGTAGCCGACCGGGACAGGTCACAGATACGCAGTATTTT. The full variable domain, in which reference TRBV19 and TRBJ2-3 provide the parts outside the CDR3, is DGGITQSPKYLFRKEGQNVTLSCEQNLNHDAMYWYRQDPGQGLRLIYYSQIVNDFQKGDIAEGYSVSREKKESFPLTVTSAQKNPTAFYLCASSRPGQVTDTQYFGPGTRLTVL.

Concerning this clone: The sample carries other DNA sequences with the same CDR3. The rearrangement joins TRBV30 to TRBJ1-2; D unclear. This CDR3 has 11 amino acids. The V end lost 0 bases, the J end lost 8 bases, and 7 bases lay between the germline ends. Germline V gives CDR1 GTSNPN, CDR2 SVGIG (reference sequence). For the CDR3, the DNA is TGTGCCTGGAGTGTGGAGTCGGGCTACACCTTC. It is translated as CAWSVESGYTF.

There are a few counts of this clone. This chain links TRBV18 with TRBJ1-3; no clear D gene. Germline assignment: CDR1 KGHSH and CDR2 LQKENI. CDR3 length: 15 residues. V gave up 3 bases and J gave up 0 bases, with 9 bases separating them. The CDR3 bases are TGTGCCAGCTCACCCGAGACAACCTCTGGAAACACCATATATTTT. This encodes CASSPETTSGNTIYF.

This clone was picked up many times. The same CDR3 is also encoded by other DNA sequences in this sample. The CDR3 region is CASSLDGQGNTEAFF. CDR3 bases: TGCGCCAGCAGCTTGGATGGACAGGGGAACACTGAAGCTTTCTTT. The chain recombines TRBV5-1 with TRBJ1-1; 8 bases are shared with TRBD1. The CDR3 has 15 residues. The junction had 2 bases not matched to a gene; V was cut back by 0 bases and J by 1 base. Germline V gene lookup returns CDR1 SGHRS and CDR2 YFSETQ.

This clone was seen repeatedly, ten times or more. The chain employs TRBV25-1 and TRBJ2-2; tentatively, D is TRBD1 (5 bases). Germline lookup yields CDR1 MGHDK and CDR2 SYGVNS. Trimming took 3 bases from V and 1 from J, leaving 12 bases between them. This CDR3 is 16 amino acids long. CDR3 nucleotides: TGTGCCAGCAGTGATTTAAGGGGCGGGAACACCGGGGAGCTGTTTTTT. Translating gives CASSDLRGGNTGELFF.

CDR3 bases: TGTGCCAGCAGCATCGGACTAGCGGGAGTAGATGAGCAGTTCTTC. Its protein is CASSIGLAGVDEQFF. J is TRBJ2-1 and V is TRBV7-6; 13 bases agree with TRBD2. The junction had 6 bases not matched to a gene; V was cut back by 5 bases and J by 8 bases. The length of the CDR3 is 15 residues. Per the germline V gene, CDR1 is SGHVS and CDR2 is FNYEAQ.

This clone was counted between two and nine times. This CDR3 reads CASSSTGSQRGYTF. CDR3 nucleotides: TGTGCCAGCAGTTCTACCGGGTCGCAAAGAGGCTACACCTTC. The chain couples TRBV11-1 to TRBJ1-2, with unresolved D. This CDR3 has 14 residues. Trimming removed 6 bases from V and 8 bases from J, with 19 bases in between. The germline V gene has CDR1 SGHAT and CDR2 FQDESV (reference sequence). Together with reference TRBV11-1 and TRBJ1-2, the CDR3 gives the full variable domain: EAEVAQSPRYKITEKSQAVAFWCDPISGHATLYWYRQILGQGPELLVQFQDESVVDDSQLPKDRFSAERLKGVDSTLKIQPAELGDSAMYLCASSSTGSQRGYTFGSGTRLTVV.

The rearrangement joins TRBV6-8 to TRBJ2-7; TRBD1 agrees at 9 bases. The CDR3 extends over 13 amino acids. Germline V CDR1 and CDR2: MNHGY, SAAAGT. Trimming removed 2 bases from V and 6 bases from J; junction bases left unmatched: 2. CDR3 sequence (DNA): TGTGCCAGCAGTTACGGGACAGGGCTCGAGCAGTACTTC. Amino acid sequence: CASSYGTGLEQYF.

This clone turned up a few times. The V call is TRBV21-1, the J call TRBJ1-5; the table calls TRBD1, which could not be checked here. TRBV21-1 is tagged as a pseudogene. The CDR3 totals 17 residues. The CDR3 DNA sequence: TGTGCCAGCAGCAAATTGAAACAGGGGTATAGCAATCAGCCCCAGCATTTT. Translating gives CASSKLKQGYSNQPQHF.

The genes are TRBV28 and TRBJ1-2; D call uncertain. The ends were cut back, 6 bases at V and 5 bases at J, with 13 bases in the middle. The CDR3 loop spans 13 amino acids. Germline V gives CDR1 MDHEN, CDR2 SYDVKM. The CDR3 sequence is CASSLPPGYGYTF. DNA for the CDR3: TGTGCCAGCAGCCTCCCCCCGGGGTATGGCTACACCTTC.

The sample holds a few counts of this clone. The V gene is TRBV11-1, the J gene TRBJ2-3; D unclear. There are 15 residues in the CDR3. CDR1 and CDR2 (germline): SGHAT, FQDESV (reference sequence). Trimming took off 1 base at V and 2 bases at J, with 10 bases between the two ends. The CDR3 reads CASSLGQAFTDTQYF. CDR3 nucleotides: TGTGCCAGCAGCTTAGGTCAAGCCTTCACAGATACGCAGTATTTT.

This chain joins TRBV18 and TRBJ2-5, with D possibly TRBD1 on 6 matching bases. CDR3 length: 14 amino acids. The V and J ends lost 3 bases and 4 bases respectively, with 12 bases between them. Germline CDR1 reads KGHSH; CDR2 reads LQKENI. The CDR3 region is CASSPRQVRETQYF. CDR3 nucleotides: TGTGCCAGCTCACCGAGACAGGTTCGAGAGACCCAGTACTTC.

As for this clone: Other DNA sequences within the sample encode an identical CDR3. V is TRBV30 and J is TRBJ1-5, with no clear D. Per the germline V gene, CDR1 is GTSNPN and CDR2 is SVGIG (reference sequence). Trimming removed 3 bases from V and 3 bases from J, with 15 bases in between. The CDR3 covers 15 residues. The CDR3 sequence: CAWSVSGITNQPQHF. The CDR3 coding sequence is TGTGCCTGGAGCGTATCCGGGATCACCAATCAGCCCCAGCATTTT.

The table lists this clone with a few counts. The V call is TRBV18, the J call TRBJ1-3; 7 bases line up with TRBD1. Germline assignment: CDR1 KGHSH and CDR2 LQKENI. V shed 8 bases, J shed 0 bases, and the junction held 4 bases outside the gene matches. CDR3 length: 14 residues. CDR3 amino acids: CASARDSSGNTIYF. The CDR3 region has the DNA TGTGCCAGCGCCCGGGACAGCTCTGGAAACACCATATATTTT.

A few counts support this clone. The chain carries TRBV2 and TRBJ2-1; 10 bases match TRBD2. Germline-derived CDR1 and CDR2 are SNHLY and FYNNEI. This CDR3 has 15 amino acids. V trimming: 2 bases; J trimming: 15 bases; junction bases outside the gene matches: 13. The CDR3 sequence is CASSESSLAGDTRFF. The CDR3 nucleotides are TGTGCCAGCAGTGAATCTTCCCTAGCGGGAGATACTCGGTTCTTC.

The chain links TRBV4-2 to TRBJ2-3; D is perhaps TRBD1 (6 bases). The V gene's germline CDR1 is LGHNA and CDR2 YNFKEQ. The length of the CDR3 is 14 residues. V was pared by 8 bases and J by 4 bases, with 16 bases between. The CDR3 nucleotides read TGTGCCAGCGCGACAAAGGGGGAACCAGATACGCAGTATTTT. Translation gives CASATKGEPDTQYF.

Only a few counts were recorded for this clone. The chain combines TRBV21-1 with TRBJ2-2; the D call TRBD1 from the table was never checked on the DNA. TRBV21-1 is a listed pseudogene. CDR3 length: 17 amino acids. The CDR3 sequence is CASSNGRTGVATGELFF. CDR3 DNA sequence: TGTGCCAGCAGCAACGGTAGGACAGGGGTCGCCACCGGGGAGCTGTTTTTT.

This clone was recorded many times. CDR3 amino acids: CSVPGLRNIQYF. The CDR3 DNA reads as TGCAGCGTTCCGGGACTGAGAAACATTCAGTACTTC. The gene calls are TRBV29-1 and TRBJ2-4; a possible D gene is TRBD2 (6 bases). The germline V and J ends were trimmed by 5 bases and 6 bases, with 11 bases remaining between them. The CDR3 runs to 12 residues. Germline V lookup: CDR1 SQVTM, CDR2 ANQGSEA.

The chain employs TRBV4-2 and TRBJ2-1, with 8 bases aligning to TRBD2. The CDR3 is 16 amino acids. Per germline, CDR1 LGHNA and CDR2 YNFKEQ. V trimming: 0 bases; J trimming: 10 bases; junction bases outside the gene matches: 11. The DNA of the CDR3 is TGTGCCAGCAGCCAAGAGTGGTCGGGTAGCGGGACCGAGCAGTTCTTC. It translates to CASSQEWSGSGTEQFF.